Listed here are 7 T cell receptor beta chains from one sample, sequenced in a study of lymphopenia after photon versus proton radiotherapy. The data were produced by immunoSEQ multiplex PCR, yet TCRdb's version contains in-frame clones alone and is incomplete. The data show about 53,000 clones, around 88% seen once. Material: peripheral blood, obtained from a patient treated with photon-based radiotherapy. Receptor source: a man aged 50-59 years with gastric cancer.

The rearrangement uses TRBV11-3 and TRBJ2-3; D not resolved. CDR1 is SGHNT and CDR2 is YENEEA in the germline V gene. The CDR3 extends over 17 amino acids. Trimming took 1 base from V and 0 from J, leaving 14 bases between them. CDR3 in amino acids: CASSLGRTMYSTDTQYF. The CDR3 DNA sequence: TGTGCCAGCAGCTTAGGTCGCACGATGTATAGCACAGATACGCAGTATTTT.

The chain has TRBV10-3 and TRBJ1-1, with a possible D match to TRBD1 (5 bases). Germline CDR1 and CDR2: ENHRY and SYGVKD. The V and J ends lost 2 bases and 1 base respectively, with 11 bases between them. The CDR3 sequence is 15 residues long. Written as DNA, the CDR3 is TGTGCCATCAGTGAGGGGGCGGACGGGAACACTGAAGCTTTCTTT. It translates to CAISEGADGNTEAFF.

This clone was counted a single time. This chain connects TRBV27 to TRBJ2-2; TRBD2 aligns across 7 bases. The CDR3 loop spans 17 amino acids. Germline V CDR1 and CDR2: MNHEY, SMNVEV (reference sequence). Germline trimming cut 6 bases from V and 6 bases from J; bases unmatched to any gene: 16. The DNA for the CDR3 is TGTGCCAGCAGCTCTCCGGCGAAGGGAGGGCCCTCCGGGGAGCTGTTTTTT. Translation: CASSSPAKGGPSGELFF.

This chain links TRBV28 with TRBJ1-2; no clear D gene. The CDR3 length is 13 residues. Trimming removed 2 bases from V and 4 bases from J, with 8 bases in between. Germline V lookup: CDR1 MDHEN, CDR2 SYDVKM. CDR3 nucleotides: TGTGCCAGCAGTTTAAAGGCCGGCTATGGCTACACCTTC. Its translation: CASSLKAGYGYTF.

The gene calls are TRBV19 and TRBJ1-4, with D unclear. The V gene lost 4 bases and the J gene lost 4 bases, with 10 bases spanning the gap. CDR3 length: 14 amino acids. The germline V gene has CDR1 LNHDA and CDR2 SQIVND (reference sequence). The CDR3 protein is CASSKTANNEKLFF. The CDR3 coding sequence is TGTGCCAGTAGTAAGACGGCGAATAATGAAAAACTGTTTTTT.

This sequence joins TRBV7-9 and TRBJ2-7; 11 nucleotides agree with TRBD2. The CDR3 consists of 17 residues. Per germline, CDR1 SEHNR and CDR2 FQNEAQ (reference sequence). V gave up 4 bases and J gave up 0 bases; unmatched junction bases: 8. The CDR3 protein is CASSSPGLAASSYEQYF. The CDR3 DNA reads TGTGCCAGCAGCTCACCGGGACTAGCGGCTAGCTCCTACGAGCAGTACTTC.

In the case of this clone: Its ends do not fully match the called genes, so a read error is possible. The gene calls are TRBV5-4 and TRBJ2-2; no clear D gene. There are 13 residues in the CDR3. CDR1 SGHNT and CDR2 YYREEE come from the germline V gene (reference sequence). The CDR3: CASTNRNAGELFF. The CDR3 nucleotides are TGTGCCAGCACGAATAGGAACGCCGGGGAGCTGTTTTTT.